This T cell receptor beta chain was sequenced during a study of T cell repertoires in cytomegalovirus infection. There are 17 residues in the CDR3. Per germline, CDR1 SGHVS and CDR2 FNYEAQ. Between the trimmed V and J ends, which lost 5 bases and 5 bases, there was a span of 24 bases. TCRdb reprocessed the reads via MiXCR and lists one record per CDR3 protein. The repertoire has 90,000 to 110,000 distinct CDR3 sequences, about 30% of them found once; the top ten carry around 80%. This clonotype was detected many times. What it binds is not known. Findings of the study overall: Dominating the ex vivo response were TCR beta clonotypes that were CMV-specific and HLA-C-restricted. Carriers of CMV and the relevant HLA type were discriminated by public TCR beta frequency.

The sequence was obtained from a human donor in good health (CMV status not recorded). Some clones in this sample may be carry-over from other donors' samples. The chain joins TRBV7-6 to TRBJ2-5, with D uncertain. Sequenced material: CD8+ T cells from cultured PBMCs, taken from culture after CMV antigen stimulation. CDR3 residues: CASSPRSSPLQSETQYF. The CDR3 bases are TGTGCCAGCAGCCCTCGCTCAAGCCCACTCCAATCGGAGACCCAGTACTTC.